This T cell receptor (beta chain) originates from a study of blood T cell repertoires in COVID-19. The CDR3 covers 15 residues. The germline CDR1 and CDR2 sequences are SNHLY and FYNNEI. The junction had 3 bases not matched to a gene; V was cut back by 4 bases and J by 1 base. This table comes from immunoSEQ multiplex PCR, and its TCRdb copy is limited to in-frame clones, with some not included. This table holds around 79,000 clones, approximately 83% found once. The source of this sequence is a woman aged 60-75 years with acute or convalescent COVID-19. Specimen: peripheral blood. The rearrangement uses TRBV2 and TRBJ2-7, with TRBD2 identical over 11 bases. The CDR3 region is CASSARLAGSYEQYF. The DNA of the CDR3 is TGTGCCAGCAGTGCTAGACTAGCGGGGTCCTACGAGCAGTACTTC.